This is a list of T cell receptor beta chains from one sample in a study of T cells in Graves' hyperthyroidism and ophthalmopathy. TCRdb ran MiXCR on the multiplex PCR reads and lists one entry per CDR3 protein. The repertoire has about 320,000 distinct CDR3 sequences, approximately 15% of them found once; the top ten carry around 35%. The sequenced sample was blood. These TCRs come from a man aged 25 to 40 with Graves' hyperthyroidism. The CDR3 runs from the conserved cysteine through the conserved F or W. The order of the fields is D gene, J gene, V gene, CDR3 protein. D genes are given only for firm matches.

D gene: NA
J gene: TRBJ2-1
V gene: TRBV29-1
CDR3 protein: CSFRTKSSYNEQFF

D gene: TRBD2
J gene: TRBJ2-7
V gene: TRBV20-1
CDR3 protein: CSATPGGTNIYEQYF

D gene: NA
J gene: TRBJ2-1
V gene: TRBV5-1
CDR3 protein: CASSTTMWAPSPYNEQFF

D gene: NA
J gene: TRBJ1-2
V gene: TRBV10-3
CDR3 protein: CAISETLRPGLYRNYGYTF

D gene: NA
J gene: TRBJ1-1
V gene: TRBV20-1
CDR3 protein: CSAQGTEAFF

D gene: NA
J gene: TRBJ2-3
V gene: TRBV6-1
CDR3 protein: CASDKRRDDTDTQYF

D gene: NA
J gene: TRBJ2-3
V gene: TRBV10-3
CDR3 protein: CAISEIPSGLSSTDTQYF

D gene: NA
J gene: TRBJ2-7
V gene: TRBV18
CDR3 protein: CASSDGLQGYEQYF

D gene: NA
J gene: TRBJ2-5
V gene: TRBV29-1
CDR3 protein: CSAVSPGETQYF

D gene: NA
J gene: TRBJ2-5
V gene: TRBV6-1
CDR3 protein: CASSLRAAGETQYF

D gene: TRBD1
J gene: TRBJ2-7
V gene: TRBV18
CDR3 protein: CASSPGTAREQYF

D gene: TRBD2
J gene: TRBJ2-3
V gene: TRBV2
CDR3 protein: CASSDLGTSGSATPSTDTQYF

D gene: NA
J gene: TRBJ1-1
V gene: TRBV24-1
CDR3 protein: CATSDFANTEAFF

D gene: NA
J gene: TRBJ2-7
V gene: TRBV6-1
CDR3 protein: CASSEGGPGPYEQYF

D gene: TRBD2
J gene: TRBJ2-7
V gene: TRBV3-1
CDR3 protein: CASSHSGTSYEQYF

D gene: NA
J gene: TRBJ1-5
V gene: TRBV27
CDR3 protein: CASTPRWRSNQPQHF

D gene: TRBD2
J gene: TRBJ2-3
V gene: TRBV11-2
CDR3 protein: CASSEAGPTDTQYF

D gene: NA
J gene: TRBJ1-5
V gene: TRBV19
CDR3 protein: CASSIAPRAGNQPQHF

D gene: NA
J gene: TRBJ1-6
V gene: TRBV2
CDR3 protein: CASSESLRSPLHF

D gene: TRBD2
J gene: TRBJ2-7
V gene: TRBV28
CDR3 protein: CASSPTGTSGNEQYF

D gene: NA
J gene: TRBJ2-2
V gene: TRBV28
CDR3 protein: CASSPLGQPNTGELFF

D gene: NA
J gene: TRBJ1-1
V gene: TRBV7-3
CDR3 protein: CASSLGWVILNTEAFF

D gene: NA
J gene: TRBJ2-5
V gene: TRBV5-1
CDR3 protein: CASSPTGALQETQYF

D gene: TRBD1
J gene: TRBJ1-4
V gene: TRBV30
CDR3 protein: CAWTQGALAKATSEKLFF

D gene: NA
J gene: TRBJ2-7
V gene: TRBV24-1
CDR3 protein: CATSKSRDSYEQYF

D gene: NA
J gene: TRBJ1-2
V gene: TRBV28
CDR3 protein: CASSLYRELYGYTF

D gene: TRBD1
J gene: TRBJ2-7
V gene: TRBV7-2
CDR3 protein: CASSLGSDRRLRAEQYF

D gene: NA
J gene: TRBJ2-7
V gene: TRBV28
CDR3 protein: CASSLWAEGREQYF

D gene: NA
J gene: TRBJ2-2
V gene: TRBV18
CDR3 protein: CASSPQGVPNTGELFF

D gene: NA
J gene: TRBJ2-7
V gene: TRBV28
CDR3 protein: CASDNLPGTGRYEQYF

D gene: NA
J gene: TRBJ2-2
V gene: TRBV30
CDR3 protein: CAWSVSAGELFF

D gene: NA
J gene: TRBJ2-2
V gene: TRBV4-1
CDR3 protein: CASSQDYLNTGELFF

D gene: NA
J gene: TRBJ2-7
V gene: TRBV28
CDR3 protein: CASTRGGFYEQYF

D gene: NA
J gene: TRBJ1-1
V gene: TRBV12-3/TRBV12-4
CDR3 protein: CASSFQGTTEAFF

D gene: NA
J gene: TRBJ2-5
V gene: TRBV24-1
CDR3 protein: CATSEAETQYF

D gene: TRBD1
J gene: TRBJ2-1
V gene: TRBV11-2
CDR3 protein: CASSRDRGRRANEQFF

D gene: TRBD2
J gene: TRBJ2-7
V gene: TRBV5-1
CDR3 protein: CASTLTSGPYEQYF

D gene: NA
J gene: TRBJ2-2
V gene: TRBV29-1
CDR3 protein: CSVVVGEGVSTGELFF

D gene: NA
J gene: TRBJ2-7
V gene: TRBV7-9
CDR3 protein: CASSLPRQLPGYEQYF

D gene: NA
J gene: TRBJ2-7
V gene: TRBV9
CDR3 protein: CASSVDQSHSYEQYF

D gene: NA
J gene: TRBJ2-2
V gene: TRBV27
CDR3 protein: CASSFRESTGELFF

D gene: NA
J gene: TRBJ2-5
V gene: TRBV28
CDR3 protein: CASRILRTDGFVETQYF

D gene: NA
J gene: TRBJ1-2
V gene: TRBV12-3/TRBV12-4
CDR3 protein: CASSLDGGSGYTF